This T cell receptor beta chain stems from a study of CD8 T cells in ankylosing spondylitis. Notes on the study in general: What seemed typical of ankylosing spondylitis blood was a TCR beta motif built from several highly homologous variants.

The V segment lost 5 bases and the J segment 0 bases; nucleotides outside the gene matches: 7. CDR3 length: 16 amino acids. Germline lookup yields CDR1 MNHNS and CDR2 SASEGT. By quantitative 5'-RACE with molecular barcodes, the TCR beta libraries were made. Using its own MiXCR run on the 5' RACE reads, TCRdb lists one record per CDR3 protein. The data show hundreds of thousands of distinct CDR3 sequences, 12% seen once. This clonotype showed up just a few times. Its antigen is still unknown. This TCR came from a male donor with ankylosing spondylitis. Sequenced material: blood, either unsorted or a sorted T cell fraction (not recorded which). The gene calls are TRBV6-1 and TRBJ2-3; the match to TRBD1 covers 8 bases. The CDR3 sequence: CASSRWTGSSTDTQYF. CDR3 sequence (DNA): TGTGCCAGCAGTCGATGGACAGGGAGTAGCACAGATACGCAGTATTTT.